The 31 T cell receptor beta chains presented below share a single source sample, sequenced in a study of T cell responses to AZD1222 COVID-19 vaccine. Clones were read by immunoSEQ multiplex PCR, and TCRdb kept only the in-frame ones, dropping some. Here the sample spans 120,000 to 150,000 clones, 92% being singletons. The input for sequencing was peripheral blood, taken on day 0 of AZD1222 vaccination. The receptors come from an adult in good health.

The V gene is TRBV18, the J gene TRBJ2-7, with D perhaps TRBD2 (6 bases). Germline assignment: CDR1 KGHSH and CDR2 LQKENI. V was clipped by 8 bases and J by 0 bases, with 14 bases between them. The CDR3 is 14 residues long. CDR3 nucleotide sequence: TGTGCCAGCGTGAGGGACTCCAACTCCTACGAGCAGTACTTC. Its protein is CASVRDSNSYEQYF.

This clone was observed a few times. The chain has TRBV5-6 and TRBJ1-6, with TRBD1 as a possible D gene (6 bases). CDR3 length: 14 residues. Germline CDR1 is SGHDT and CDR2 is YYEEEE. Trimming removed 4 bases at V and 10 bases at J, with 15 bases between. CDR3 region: CASSLTGTTSPLHF. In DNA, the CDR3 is TGTGCCAGCAGCCTGACAGGAACTACATCACCCCTCCACTTT.

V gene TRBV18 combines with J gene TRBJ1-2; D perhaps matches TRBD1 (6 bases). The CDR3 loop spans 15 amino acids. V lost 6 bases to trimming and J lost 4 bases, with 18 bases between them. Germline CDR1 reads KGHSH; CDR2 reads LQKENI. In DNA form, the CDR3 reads TGTGCCAGCTCCCAAGAGGGGGGCGTCTTCTATGGCTACACCTTC. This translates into CASSQEGGVFYGYTF.

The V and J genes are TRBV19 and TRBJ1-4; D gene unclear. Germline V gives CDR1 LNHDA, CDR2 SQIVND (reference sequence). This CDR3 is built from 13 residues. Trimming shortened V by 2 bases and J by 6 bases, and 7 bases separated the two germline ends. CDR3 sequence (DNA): TGTGCCAGTAGTATAAGGGCCGATGAAAAACTGTTTTTT. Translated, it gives CASSIRADEKLFF. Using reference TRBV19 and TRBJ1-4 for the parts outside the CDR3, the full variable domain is DGGITQSPKYLFRKEGQNVTLSCEQNLNHDAMYWYRQDPGQGLRLIYYSQIVNDFQKGDIAEGYSVSREKKESFPLTVTSAQKNPTAFYLCASSIRADEKLFFGSGTQLSVL.

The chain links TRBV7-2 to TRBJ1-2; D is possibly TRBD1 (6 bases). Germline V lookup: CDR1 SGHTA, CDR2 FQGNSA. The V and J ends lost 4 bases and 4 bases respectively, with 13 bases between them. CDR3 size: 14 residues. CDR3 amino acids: CASSSTQGSYGYTF. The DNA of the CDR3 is TGTGCCAGCAGCTCCACCCAGGGGTCCTATGGCTACACCTTC. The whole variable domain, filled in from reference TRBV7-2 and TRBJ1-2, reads GAGVSQSPSNKVTEKGKDVELRCDPISGHTALYWYRQSLGQGLEFLIYFQGNSAPDKSGLPSDRFSAERTGGSVSTLTIQRTQQEDSAVYLCASSSTQGSYGYTFGSGTRLTVV.

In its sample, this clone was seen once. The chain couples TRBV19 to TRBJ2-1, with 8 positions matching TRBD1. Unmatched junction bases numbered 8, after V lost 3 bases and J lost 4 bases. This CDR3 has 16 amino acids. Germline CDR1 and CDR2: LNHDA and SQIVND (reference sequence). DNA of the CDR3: TGTGCCAGTAGTATTTGGGGGACAGGCAGGTACAATGAGCAGTTCTTC. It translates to CASSIWGTGRYNEQFF.

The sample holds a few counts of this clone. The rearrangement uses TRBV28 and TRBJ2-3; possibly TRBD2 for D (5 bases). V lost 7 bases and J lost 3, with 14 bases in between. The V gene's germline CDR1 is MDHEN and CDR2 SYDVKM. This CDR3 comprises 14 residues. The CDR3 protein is CASMDALATDTQYF. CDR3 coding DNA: TGTGCCAGCATGGATGCCCTAGCTACAGATACGCAGTATTTT.

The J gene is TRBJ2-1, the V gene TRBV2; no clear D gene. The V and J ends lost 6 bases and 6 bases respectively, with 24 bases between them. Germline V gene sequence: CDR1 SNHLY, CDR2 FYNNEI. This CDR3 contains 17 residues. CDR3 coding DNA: TGTGCCAGCAGAGTCTTGGTATGGGTTAGACTTAGCAATGAGCAGTTCTTC. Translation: CASRVLVWVRLSNEQFF.

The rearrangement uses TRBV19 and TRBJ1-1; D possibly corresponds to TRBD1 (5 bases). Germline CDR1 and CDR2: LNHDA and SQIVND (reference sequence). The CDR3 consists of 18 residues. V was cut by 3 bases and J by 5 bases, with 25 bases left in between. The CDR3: CASSISSPGTGSGTEAFF. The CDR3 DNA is TGTGCCAGTAGTATCTCCAGTCCCGGGACGGGTTCGGGAACTGAAGCTTTCTTT.

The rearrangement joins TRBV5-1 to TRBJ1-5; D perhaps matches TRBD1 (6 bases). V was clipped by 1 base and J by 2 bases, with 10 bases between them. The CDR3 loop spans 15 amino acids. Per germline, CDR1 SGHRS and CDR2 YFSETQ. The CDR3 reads CASSLRGGRNQPQHF. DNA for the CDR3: TGCGCCAGCAGCTTGAGGGGGGGTCGCAATCAGCCCCAGCATTTT. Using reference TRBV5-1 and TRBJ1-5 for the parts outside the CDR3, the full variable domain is KAGVTQTPRYLIKTRGQQVTLSCSPISGHRSVSWYQQTPGQGLQFLFEYFSETQRNKGNFPGRFSGRQFSNSRSEMNVSTLELGDSALYLCASSLRGGRNQPQHFGDGTRLSIL.

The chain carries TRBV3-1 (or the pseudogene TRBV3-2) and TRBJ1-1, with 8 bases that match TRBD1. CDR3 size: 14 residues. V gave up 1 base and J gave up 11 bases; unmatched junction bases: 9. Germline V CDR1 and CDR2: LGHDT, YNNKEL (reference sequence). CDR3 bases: TGTGCCAGCAGCCAAGCAGCAGGGGGCGCGGCGGCTTTCTTT. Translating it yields CASSQAAGGAAAFF.

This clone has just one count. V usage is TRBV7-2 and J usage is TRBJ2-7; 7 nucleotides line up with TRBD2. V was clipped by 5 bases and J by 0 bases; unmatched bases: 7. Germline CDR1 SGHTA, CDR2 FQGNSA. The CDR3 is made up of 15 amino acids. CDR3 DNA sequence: TGTGCCAGCAGCCATCGGGGGGTGAGCTCCTACGAGCAGTACTTC. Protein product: CASSHRGVSSYEQYF. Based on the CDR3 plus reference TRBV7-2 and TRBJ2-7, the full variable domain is GAGVSQSPSNKVTEKGKDVELRCDPISGHTALYWYRQSLGQGLEFLIYFQGNSAPDKSGLPSDRFSAERTGGSVSTLTIQRTQQEDSAVYLCASSHRGVSSYEQYFGPGTRLTVT.

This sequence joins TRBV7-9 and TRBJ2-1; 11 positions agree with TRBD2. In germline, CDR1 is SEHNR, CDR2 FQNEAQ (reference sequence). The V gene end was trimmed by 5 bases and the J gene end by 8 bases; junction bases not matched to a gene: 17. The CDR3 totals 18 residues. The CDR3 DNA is TGTGCCAGCAGCGCTAGCGGGAGGTCAACCTTCTTAGGCGATGAGCAGTTCTTC. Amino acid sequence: CASSASGRSTFLGDEQFF.

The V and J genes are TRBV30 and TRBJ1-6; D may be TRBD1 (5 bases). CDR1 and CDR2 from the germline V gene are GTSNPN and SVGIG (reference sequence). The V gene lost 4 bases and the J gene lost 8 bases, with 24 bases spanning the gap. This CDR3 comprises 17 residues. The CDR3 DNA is TGTGCCTGGACCGGCCGGGGGTTGGTGGGGCGGGATTCACCCCTCCACTTT. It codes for CAWTGRGLVGRDSPLHF.

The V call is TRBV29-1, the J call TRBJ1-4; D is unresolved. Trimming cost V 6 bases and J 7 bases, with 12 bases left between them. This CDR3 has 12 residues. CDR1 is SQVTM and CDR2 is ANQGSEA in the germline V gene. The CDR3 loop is CSVGVEAEKLFF. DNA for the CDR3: TGCAGCGTCGGGGTGGAGGCTGAAAAACTGTTTTTT.

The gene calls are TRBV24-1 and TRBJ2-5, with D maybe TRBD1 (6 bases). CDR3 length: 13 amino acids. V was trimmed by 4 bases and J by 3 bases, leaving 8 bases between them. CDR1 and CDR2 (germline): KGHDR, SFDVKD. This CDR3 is CATSERDKETQYF. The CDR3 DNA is TGTGCCACCAGTGAGAGGGACAAAGAGACCCAGTACTTC.

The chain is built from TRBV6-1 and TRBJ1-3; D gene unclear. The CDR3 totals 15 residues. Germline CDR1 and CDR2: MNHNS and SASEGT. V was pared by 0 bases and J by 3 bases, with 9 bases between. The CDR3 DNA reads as TGTGCCAGCAGTGAAGCGGAGGTTTTTGGAAACACCATATATTTT. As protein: CASSEAEVFGNTIYF.

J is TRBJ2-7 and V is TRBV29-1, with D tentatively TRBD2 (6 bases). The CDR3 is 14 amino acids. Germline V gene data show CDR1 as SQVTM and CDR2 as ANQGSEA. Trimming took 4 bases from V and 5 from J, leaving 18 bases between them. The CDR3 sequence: CSVGGAQGGDEQYF. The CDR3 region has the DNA TGCAGCGTTGGTGGGGCCCAGGGAGGAGACGAGCAGTACTTC.

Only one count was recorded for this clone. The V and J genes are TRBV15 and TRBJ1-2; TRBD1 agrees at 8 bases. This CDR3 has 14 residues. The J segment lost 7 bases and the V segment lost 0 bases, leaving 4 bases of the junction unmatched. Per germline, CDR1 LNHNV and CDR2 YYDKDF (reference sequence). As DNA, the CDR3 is TGTGCCACCAGCAGAGATAGGGACAGGTCTGGCTACACCTTC. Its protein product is CATSRDRDRSGYTF. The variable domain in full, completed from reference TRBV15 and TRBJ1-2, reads DAMVIQNPRYQVTQFGKPVTLSCSQTLNHNVMYWYQQKSSQAPKLLFHYYDKDFNNEADTPDNFQSRRPNTSFCFLDIRSPGLGDTAMYLCATSRDRDRSGYTFGSGTRLTVV.

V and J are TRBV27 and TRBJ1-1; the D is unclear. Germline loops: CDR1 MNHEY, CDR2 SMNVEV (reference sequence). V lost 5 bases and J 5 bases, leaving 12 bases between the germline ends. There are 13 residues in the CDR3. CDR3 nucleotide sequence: TGTGCCAGCAGTCCGCCTCGAGGAACTGAAGCTTTCTTT. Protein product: CASSPPRGTEAFF.

The CDR3 is CASSPDMSSGNTIYF. The CDR3 DNA follows: TGTGCCAGCTCACCGGACATGAGCTCTGGAAACACCATATATTTT. This sequence joins TRBV18 and TRBJ1-3, with D perhaps TRBD1 (5 bases). Germline V gene data show CDR1 as KGHSH and CDR2 as LQKENI. V lost 3 bases, J lost 0 bases, and 9 bases lay in between. CDR3 size: 15 residues.

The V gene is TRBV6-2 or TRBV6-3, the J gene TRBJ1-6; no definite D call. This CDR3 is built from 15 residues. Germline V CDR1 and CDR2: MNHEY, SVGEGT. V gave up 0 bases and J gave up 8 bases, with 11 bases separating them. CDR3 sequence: CASSYSWGRHSPLHF. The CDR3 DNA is TGTGCCAGCAGTTACTCGTGGGGTAGGCATTCACCCCTCCACTTT.

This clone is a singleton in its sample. The CDR3 is CASSLGLSTDTQYF. The CDR3 nucleotides read TGTGCCAGCAGCTTAGGCCTTAGCACAGATACGCAGTATTTT. The chain combines TRBV7-9 with TRBJ2-3; D is unresolved. The CDR3 is made up of 14 amino acids. Trimming pared 1 base from V and 0 bases from J, leaving 5 bases between. Germline V CDR1 and CDR2: SEHNR, FQNEAQ (reference sequence).

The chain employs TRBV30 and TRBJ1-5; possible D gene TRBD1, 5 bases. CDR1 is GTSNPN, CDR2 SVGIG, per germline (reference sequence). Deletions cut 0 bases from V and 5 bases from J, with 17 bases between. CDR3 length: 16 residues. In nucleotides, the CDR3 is TGTGCCTGGAGTGTACGAAGGGGAGGGAAATATCAGCCCCAGCATTTT. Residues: CAWSVRRGGKYQPQHF.

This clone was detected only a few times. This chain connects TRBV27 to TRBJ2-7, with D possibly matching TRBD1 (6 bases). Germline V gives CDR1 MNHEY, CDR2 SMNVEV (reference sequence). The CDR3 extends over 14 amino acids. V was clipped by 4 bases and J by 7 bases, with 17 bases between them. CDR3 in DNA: TGTGCCAGCAGTTCCACCCAGGGGAGAGGAGAGCAGTACTTC. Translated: CASSSTQGRGEQYF.

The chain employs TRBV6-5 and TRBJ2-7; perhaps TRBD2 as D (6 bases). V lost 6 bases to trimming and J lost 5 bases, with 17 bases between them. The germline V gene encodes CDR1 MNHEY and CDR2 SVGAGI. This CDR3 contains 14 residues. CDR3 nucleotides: TGTGCCAGCAGCCCCGGTGGAGGGATCGACGAGCAGTACTTC. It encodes CASSPGGGIDEQYF.

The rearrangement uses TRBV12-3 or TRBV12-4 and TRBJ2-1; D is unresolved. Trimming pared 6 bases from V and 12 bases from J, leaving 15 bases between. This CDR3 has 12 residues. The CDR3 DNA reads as TGTGCCAGCAGATATCGGGCCGCGTCGCAGTTCTTC. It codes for CASRYRAASQFF.

The CDR3 reads CASRSTGIYGYTF. The CDR3, as DNA: TGTGCCAGCAGATCTACAGGGATCTATGGCTACACCTTC. This chain links TRBV6-5 with TRBJ1-2; D may be TRBD1 (6 bases). V was shortened by 6 bases and J by 4 bases, with 12 bases between the two germline ends. CDR3 length: 13 residues. Germline CDR1 reads MNHEY; CDR2 reads SVGAGI.

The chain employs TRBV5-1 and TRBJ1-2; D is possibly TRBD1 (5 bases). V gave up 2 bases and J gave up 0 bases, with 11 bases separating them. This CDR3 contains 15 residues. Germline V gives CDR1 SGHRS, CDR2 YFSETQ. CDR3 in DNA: TGCGCCAGCAGCTTAAGCGGGGCCGCTAACTATGGCTACACCTTC. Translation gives CASSLSGAANYGYTF.

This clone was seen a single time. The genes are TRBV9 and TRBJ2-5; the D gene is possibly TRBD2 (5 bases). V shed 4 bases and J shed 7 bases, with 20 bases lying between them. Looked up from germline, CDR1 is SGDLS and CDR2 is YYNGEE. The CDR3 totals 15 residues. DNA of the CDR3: TGTGCCAGCAGCTCCTGGTGGACGGAAGGAGGGACCCAGTACTTC. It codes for CASSSWWTEGGTQYF. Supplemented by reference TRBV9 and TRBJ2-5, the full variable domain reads DSGVTQTPKHLITATGQRVTLRCSPRSGDLSVYWYQQSLDQGLQFLIQYYNGEERAKGNILERFSAQQFPDLHSELNLSSLELGDSALYFCASSSWWTEGGTQYFGPGTRLLVL.

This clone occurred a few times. The CDR3 region has the DNA TGTGCCAGCAGCTCAACTACCTACGAGCAGTACTTC. The encoded protein is CASSSTTYEQYF. This chain uses TRBV7-9 with TRBJ2-7, with D hard to call. The CDR3 totals 12 residues. The V gene's germline CDR1 is SEHNR and CDR2 FQNEAQ (reference sequence). V dropped 4 bases and J dropped 2 bases, with 6 bases sitting between them.